What follows are 19 T cell receptor beta chains derived from one specimen sequenced in a study of blood T cell repertoires in COVID-19. Here immunoSEQ multiplex PCR was the method, and the copy in TCRdb shows in-frame clones only, minus some. The repertoire holds roughly 99,000 clones, with approximately 81% as singletons. Input material: peripheral blood. These receptors originate from a woman older than 75 with acute or convalescent COVID-19.

The rearrangement uses TRBV19 and TRBJ2-1; maybe TRBD1 (6 bases). Trimming stripped 5 bases from V and 4 bases from J, with 6 bases between. Germline V gene lookup returns CDR1 LNHDA and CDR2 SQIVND (reference sequence). This CDR3 has 12 residues. In DNA, the CDR3 is TGTGCCAGTAGTGGACAGTACAATGAGCAGTTCTTC. Translated: CASSGQYNEQFF.

This clone was seen only once. The J gene is TRBJ2-2, the V gene TRBV3-1 (or the pseudogene TRBV3-2); TRBD2 aligns across 7 bases. Germline CDR1 and CDR2: LGHDT and YNNKEL (reference sequence). With 3 bases clipped from V and 5 bases from J, the junction kept 12 bases outside the gene matches. This CDR3 is 17 amino acids long. CDR3 DNA: TGTGCCAGCAGCCACTCGGTACTATGCGGGAGTACCGGGGAGCTGTTTTTT. It is translated as CASSHSVLCGSTGELFF.

This clone was counted between two and nine times. The chain combines TRBV2 with TRBJ2-7; the D gene is possibly TRBD1 (6 bases). Germline assignment: CDR1 SNHLY and CDR2 FYNNEI. The CDR3 runs to 12 residues. The V and J ends lost 5 bases and 8 bases respectively, with 13 bases between them. CDR3 sequence reads: CASSRQGSQQYF. The CDR3 nucleotides are TGTGCCAGCAGTCGTCAGGGGTCTCAGCAGTACTTC.

The chain employs TRBV5-1 and TRBJ2-5; 16 bases align to TRBD2. V gave up 4 bases and J gave up 5 bases; unmatched junction bases: 5. The germline V gene encodes CDR1 SGHRS and CDR2 YFSETQ. The CDR3 loop spans 16 amino acids. The CDR3 sequence: CASSVGLAGGQETQYF. In nucleotides, the CDR3 is TGCGCCAGCAGCGTGGGACTAGCGGGGGGGCAGGAGACCCAGTACTTC.

Of note for this clone: At the DNA level, this CDR3 is encoded by other sequences in the same sample as well. The chain joins TRBV6-5 to TRBJ2-2; TRBD1 is a possible D gene (6 bases). The germline V and J ends were trimmed by 7 bases and 1 base, with 13 bases remaining between them. The CDR3 extends over 15 amino acids. Germline V gene data show CDR1 as MNHEY and CDR2 as SVGAGI. CDR3: CASTAGTKNTGELFF. The CDR3 nucleotides read TGTGCCAGCACCGCCGGGACAAAGAACACCGGGGAGCTGTTTTTT.

This chain links TRBV9 with TRBJ2-2; 7 bases fit TRBD2. This CDR3 is 16 amino acids long. CDR1 is SGDLS, CDR2 YYNGEE, per germline. V lost 7 bases, J lost 7 bases, and 16 bases stayed unmatched. The CDR3 coding sequence is TGTGCCAGCCGCCCCCGGGGGGAACCCCGTGACGGGGAGCTGTTTTTT. It yields the protein CASRPRGEPRDGELFF.

V and J are TRBV5-1 and TRBJ2-5, with 12 nucleotides matching TRBD2. Germline CDR1 and CDR2: SGHRS and YFSETQ. Trimming took 2 bases from V and 5 from J; bases not matched to a gene: 1. This CDR3 is 14 amino acids long. The CDR3 is CASSFGLAGETQYF. CDR3 bases: TGCGCCAGCAGCTTTGGACTAGCGGGGGAGACCCAGTACTTC.

This clone occurred once. This chain links TRBV4-3 with TRBJ2-7; 8 bases agree with TRBD1. V lost 0 bases to trimming and J lost 12 bases; unmatched junction nucleotides: 10. CDR3 length: 14 amino acids. The germline V gene has CDR1 LGHNA and CDR2 YSLEER. CDR3 sequence: CASSQERDRGPLYF. In DNA, the CDR3 is TGCGCCAGCAGCCAAGAACGCGACAGGGGCCCCTTGTACTTC.

This chain joins TRBV10-3 and TRBJ1-5; TRBD1 matches 9 bases. Germline V gene lookup returns CDR1 ENHRY and CDR2 SYGVKD. The CDR3 is 14 amino acids. V was pared by 11 bases and J by 7 bases, with 12 bases of the junction left unmatched. The CDR3 region is CASGQGEGEQPQHF. The CDR3 nucleotides are TGTGCCTCGGGACAGGGAGAGGGAGAACAGCCCCAGCATTTT.

V is TRBV7-2 and J is TRBJ1-6; 8 nucleotides match TRBD1. The CDR3 runs 15 residues. Germline trimming cut 1 base from V and 10 bases from J; bases unmatched to any gene: 6. Germline-derived CDR1 and CDR2 are SGHTA and FQGNSA. CDR3 loop: CASSLGSAGGSPLHF. DNA for the CDR3: TGTGCCAGCAGCTTAGGCTCGGCAGGGGGCTCACCCCTCCACTTT.

The J gene is TRBJ2-7, the V gene TRBV6-6, with TRBD1 as a possible D gene (6 bases). CDR3 length equals 14 residues. Germline CDR1 and CDR2: MNHNY and SVGAGI (reference sequence). Trimming pared 6 bases from V and 6 bases from J, leaving 18 bases between. The CDR3 coding sequence is TGTGCCAGCAGCTCACCCTCAGGGGTTGGCGAGCAGTACGTC. Its protein is CASSSPSGVGEQYV.

This sequence joins TRBV11-3 and TRBJ2-2; the match to TRBD2 covers 8 bases. The CDR3 sequence is 15 residues long. The trim removed 5 bases at V and 3 bases at J, leaving 5 bases unmatched. Germline CDR1 SGHNT, CDR2 YENEEA. This CDR3 reads CASSHSGTDTGELFF. Here the CDR3 DNA reads TGTGCCAGCAGCCATAGCGGGACGGACACCGGGGAGCTGTTTTTT.

The V and J genes are TRBV5-1 and TRBJ1-1; no firm D call. Germline V gives CDR1 SGHRS, CDR2 YFSETQ. With 4 bases removed from V and 4 bases from J, the gap between germline ends came to 8 bases. The CDR3 is 12 amino acids. CDR3 loop: CASSREGTEAFF. The CDR3 DNA sequence: TGCGCCAGCAGCCGAGAGGGCACTGAAGCTTTCTTT.

The rearrangement joins TRBV19 to TRBJ1-2; 9 nucleotides line up with TRBD1. With 8 bases clipped from V and 2 bases from J, the junction kept 6 bases outside the gene matches. CDR3 length: 14 amino acids. The germline V gene encodes CDR1 LNHDA and CDR2 SQIVND (reference sequence). CDR3 bases: TGTGCCAGTCGGGACAGGGATAAAAACTATGGCTACACCTTC. Residues: CASRDRDKNYGYTF. The whole variable domain, remainder taken from reference TRBV19 and TRBJ1-2, is DGGITQSPKYLFRKEGQNVTLSCEQNLNHDAMYWYRQDPGQGLRLIYYSQIVNDFQKGDIAEGYSVSREKKESFPLTVTSAQKNPTAFYLCASRDRDKNYGYTFGSGTRLTVV.

The rearrangement joins TRBV28 to TRBJ2-1; 11 bases are shared with TRBD2. The germline gives CDR1 MDHEN, CDR2 SYDVKM. The CDR3 loop spans 16 amino acids. V shed 5 bases, J shed 7 bases, and the junction held 10 bases outside the gene matches. CDR3 loop: CASSTSGTSGRNEQFF. CDR3 in DNA: TGTGCCAGCAGTACCTCCGGGACTAGCGGTCGGAATGAGCAGTTCTTC. The full variable domain, with the rest looked up from reference TRBV28 and TRBJ2-1, is DVKVTQSSRYLVKRTGEKVFLECVQDMDHENMFWYRQDPGLGLRLIYFSYDVKMKEKGDIPEGYSVSREKKERFSLILESASTNQTSMYLCASSTSGTSGRNEQFFGPGTRLTVL.

The rearrangement uses TRBV7-9 and TRBJ1-1; 8 bases fit TRBD1. V lost 3 bases to trimming and J lost 6 bases; unmatched junction nucleotides: 9. The CDR3 contains 15 residues. Germline V gene sequence: CDR1 SEHNR, CDR2 FQNEAQ (reference sequence). DNA of the CDR3: TGTGCCAGCAGCTTGACGGGGCAGGGGGCCCCTGAAGCTTTCTTT. Residues: CASSLTGQGAPEAFF.

This clone came up once. The gene calls are TRBV5-1 and TRBJ2-1; 12 bases are shared with TRBD2. The CDR3 spans 15 residues. With V trimmed by 3 bases and J by 7 bases, 5 bases remained unmatched. Germline loops: CDR1 SGHRS, CDR2 YFSETQ. The CDR3 spells CASSSTSGGVNEQFF. CDR3 DNA sequence: TGCGCCAGCAGCTCGACTAGCGGGGGAGTAAATGAGCAGTTCTTC. Using reference TRBV5-1 and TRBJ2-1 for the parts outside the CDR3, the full variable domain is KAGVTQTPRYLIKTRGQQVTLSCSPISGHRSVSWYQQTPGQGLQFLFEYFSETQRNKGNFPGRFSGRQFSNSRSEMNVSTLELGDSALYLCASSSTSGGVNEQFFGPGTRLTVL.

Here the CDR3 DNA reads TGTGCCAGCAGCTTTACACTAGCGAACACTGAAGCTTTCTTT. It is translated as CASSFTLANTEAFF. The genes are TRBV27 and TRBJ1-1; no clear D gene. V was pared by 6 bases and J by 1 base, with 12 bases between. The germline CDR1 and CDR2 sequences are MNHEY and SMNVEV (reference sequence). The CDR3 is 14 amino acids.

Notes on this clone: This sample also contains other DNA sequences that code for the same CDR3. The gene calls are TRBV7-3 and TRBJ1-1; D is undetermined. The CDR3 extends over 13 amino acids. Trimming pared 5 bases from V and 1 base from J, leaving 8 bases between. Per germline, CDR1 SGHTA and CDR2 FQGTGA. CDR3 in amino acids: CASSPTTNTEAFF. The CDR3 nucleotides read TGTGCCAGCAGCCCGACTACGAACACTGAAGCTTTCTTT.